The entry that follows covers one T cell receptor (beta chain) sequence. There are 13 residues in the CDR3. Germline lookup yields CDR1 MNHEY and CDR2 SVGAGI. V lost 5 bases and J lost 6; bases outside the gene matches: 4. This entry is derived from a study of blood T cell repertoires in COVID-19. Study details: Donors in the United States, Italy and Spain gave samples during acute or convalescent COVID-19.

In the original analysis: Scientists estimated how many nucleated cells there were by amplifying reference gene primers. Profiled with immunoSEQ multiplex PCR; TCRdb holds only in-frame clones, not every one. V and J calls and clone size follow that table, whereas D and trimming were derived from the DNA. The profile shows roughly 35,000 clones, around four fifths of them singletons. This sequence originates from an elderly man with acute or convalescent COVID-19. The rearrangement uses TRBV6-5 and TRBJ2-3; 8 positions agree with TRBD1. The sample was peripheral blood. Here the CDR3 DNA reads TGTGCCAGCAGTAGACAGGGGTCGGATACGCAGTATTTT. Protein sequence: CASSRQGSDTQYF.